These 10 T cell receptor beta chains were all obtained from the same sample, sequenced in a study of T cells in localized non-small cell lung cancer. Profiling relied on immunoSEQ multiplex PCR, and the TCRdb table lists in-frame clones only, not all of them. The table lists some 4,000 clones, around 23% of them singletons. The source was lung tumor tissue, collected before any cancer treatment. Receptors were obtained from a woman between 35 and 75 years old with stage I lung adenocarcinoma.

V is TRBV18 and J is TRBJ1-3, with a weak D call TRBD1 (5 bases). The CDR3 runs to 17 residues. Trimming removed 9 bases at V and 4 bases at J, with 25 bases between. Germline loops: CDR1 KGHSH, CDR2 LQKENI. The CDR3 sequence is CASRTRGSQSTGNTIYF. The CDR3 DNA follows: TGTGCCAGTCGAACACGGGGCTCTCAATCTACCGGAAACACCATATATTTT.

The chain links TRBV19 to TRBJ1-5; 7 bases agree with TRBD1. CDR1 LNHDA and CDR2 SQIVND come from the germline V gene (reference sequence). V dropped 6 bases and J dropped 9; count of bases not matched to a gene: 11. The CDR3 has 14 amino acids. CDR3 DNA sequence: TGTGCCAGTAGCAAGGACAGGTTCGGGGGGCCCCAGCATTTT. Amino acid sequence: CASSKDRFGGPQHF.

This sequence joins TRBV23-1 and TRBJ1-2; tentative D call: TRBD1 (6 bases). TRBV23-1 is sorted into the ORF group, with uncertain function. V was shortened by 6 bases and J by 6 bases, with 20 bases between the two germline ends. This CDR3 contains 15 residues. CDR3 loop: CASSQRDTRPDGYTF. DNA for the CDR3: TGCGCCAGCAGCCAACGGGACACCAGGCCCGATGGCTACACCTTC.

This clone has more than one count but fewer than ten. The chain employs TRBV11-3 and TRBJ1-2; 7 bases map to TRBD1. CDR3 length: 16 residues. Germline CDR1 is SGHNT and CDR2 is YENEEA. V lost 6 bases to trimming and J lost 1 base; unmatched junction nucleotides: 11. The CDR3 region has the DNA TGTGCCAGCAGGGGGGCCGGGACAGAAAATAACTATGGCTACACCTTC. Its translation is CASRGAGTENNYGYTF.

J is TRBJ1-5 and V is TRBV6-7; 11 nucleotides line up with TRBD1. TRBV6-7 is marked as an open reading frame, function uncertain. The V and J ends lost 5 bases and 4 bases, in that order; junction bases with no gene match: 13. The CDR3 is 18 amino acids. CDR3 amino acids: CASSEAGPGTGGNQPQHF. CDR3 nucleotides: TGTGCCAGCAGTGAAGCGGGACCAGGGACAGGGGGTAATCAGCCCCAGCATTTT.

The V call is TRBV11-3, the J call TRBJ2-7; D is unresolved. The CDR3 sequence is 15 residues long. V was clipped by 5 bases and J by 1 base, with 15 bases between them. From germline, CDR1 is SGHNT and CDR2 YENEEA. CDR3 in amino acids: CASSPEVLASYEQYF. DNA for the CDR3: TGTGCCAGCAGCCCCGAGGTCCTGGCTTCCTACGAGCAGTACTTC.

The DNA of the CDR3 is TGTGCCAGCTCACCCCCGGGATTTTCGACCACGGTCAATGAGCAGTTCTTC. Protein: CASSPPGFSTTVNEQFF. The chain couples TRBV18 to TRBJ2-1, with a possible D match to TRBD2 (5 bases). Germline lookup yields CDR1 KGHSH and CDR2 LQKENI. This CDR3 spans 17 amino acids. V was pared by 3 bases and J by 6 bases, with 21 bases between.

This clone is judged medium-sized. This chain joins TRBV6-8 and TRBJ2-7; 10 positions agree with TRBD2. The length of the CDR3 is 14 residues. Trimming at V came to 6 bases and at J to 3 bases, leaving 5 bases not matched to a gene. CDR1 is MNHGY and CDR2 is SAAAGT in the germline V gene. In nucleotides, the CDR3 is TGTGCCAGCAGGAAGCGGGAGGGCATCTACGAGCAGTACTTC. Translation: CASRKREGIYEQYF.

The V call is TRBV5-1, the J call TRBJ2-3; 8 bases are a match to TRBD2. Germline V gene data show CDR1 as SGHRS and CDR2 as YFSETQ. With 7 bases clipped from V and 1 base from J, the junction kept 5 bases outside the gene matches. This CDR3 region has 14 residues. The CDR3 DNA reads as TGCGCCAGCCACACGGGAGGGGGCACAGATACGCAGTATTTT. It specifies CASHTGGGTDTQYF.

The chain uses TRBV11-3 and TRBJ2-2; 8 bases agree with TRBD1. Germline loops: CDR1 SGHNT, CDR2 YENEEA. Trimming cost V 1 base and J 6 bases; bases outside gene matches: 16. The CDR3 loop spans 19 amino acids. CDR3 sequence: CASSLGFGLRTGKAGELFF. The CDR3 nucleotides are TGTGCCAGCAGCTTAGGATTCGGACTGAGGACAGGGAAAGCCGGGGAGCTGTTTTTT.